This TCR beta chain derives from a study of cytomegalovirus exposure and HLA in healthy donors. In the study overall: The same platform was used for the 90 to 150 validation repertoires as for the approximately 730 first-cohort repertoires, as reported in a later analysis.

Whole-study results and caveats: Within the 100 to 150 validation repertoires, first-cohort TCR clusters tended to co-occur, according to a later analysis. Reports described diagnosis of cytomegalovirus status by the classifier as highly specific and sensitive. While the bulk of TCR sequences proved rare, some public TCRs turned up in many donors.

To note about this clone: Its antigen is unidentified.

TCRdb keeps only in-frame clones here, not all; method: immunoSEQ multiplex PCR. The table lists a few hundred thousand clones, around 86% of them singletons. The CDR3 runs 14 residues. Germline loops: CDR1 SGHDN, CDR2 FVKESK. The V and J ends lost 9 bases and 3 bases, in that order; junction bases with no gene match: 9. The V and J genes are TRBV14 and TRBJ2-7; 9 bases agree with TRBD1. The receptor comes from a woman younger than 30 in good health and CMV-seronegative. The sequencing input was PBMCs. The CDR3 bases are TGTGCCAGTAGAATCGGGACAGGGAACTACGAGCAGTACTTC. Protein sequence: CASRIGTGNYEQYF.